Below, 26 T cell receptor beta chains from the same sample are listed, as sequenced in a study of long-term antiretroviral therapy in people with HIV. The assay used was immunoSEQ (version v3.0), run at survey level. Data came from immunoSEQ multiplex PCR; TCRdb stores just in-frame clones and leaves some out. The sample has some 11,000 clones, around 81% seen once. The sample here was unsorted PBMCs, taken 1.8 years after starting antiretroviral therapy. Receptors were obtained from a man aged 35 to 55 with HIV.

The chain links TRBV5-4 to TRBJ2-5; D not certain. From germline, CDR1 is SGHNT and CDR2 YYREEE (reference sequence). This CDR3 has 14 amino acids. The V gene lost 1 base and the J gene lost 1 base, with 8 bases spanning the gap. The CDR3 region has the DNA TGTGCCAGCAGCTTGTCGGCGATCCAAGAGACCCAGTACTTC. It translates to CASSLSAIQETQYF. Supplemented by reference TRBV5-4 and TRBJ2-5, the full variable domain reads ETGVTQSPTHLIKTRGQQVTLRCSSQSGHNTVSWYQQALGQGPQFIFQYYREEENGRGNFPPRFSGLQFPNYSSELNVNALELDDSALYLCASSLSAIQETQYFGPGTRLLVL.

This chain uses TRBV2 with TRBJ2-2; 9 nucleotides align to TRBD2. Germline V gene data show CDR1 as SNHLY and CDR2 as FYNNEI. This CDR3 has 16 amino acids. Trimming took 7 bases from V and 4 from J; bases not matched to a gene: 10. The CDR3 loop reads CASILGPTSGTGELFF. CDR3 coding DNA: TGTGCCAGCATCCTGGGGCCGACTAGCGGCACCGGGGAGCTGTTTTTT.

The chain is built from TRBV5-6 and TRBJ1-4; 7 bases align to TRBD1. This CDR3 contains 17 residues. The germline gives CDR1 SGHDT, CDR2 YYEEEE. V trimming: 0 bases; J trimming: 11 bases; junction bases outside the gene matches: 16. The CDR3 DNA sequence: TGTGCCAGCAGCTTGGAAGGGACAGCCAACCGGGGGAGGAAACTGTTTTTT. It is translated as CASSLEGTANRGRKLFF.

This chain uses TRBV4-1 with TRBJ1-5, with D hard to call. Germline-derived CDR1 and CDR2 are MGHRA and YSYEKL. V was cut by 0 bases and J by 1 base, with 10 bases left in between. The CDR3 consists of 16 residues. The CDR3 nucleotides read TGCGCCAGCAGCCAAGATGGGCAGGAGAGCAATCAGCCCCAGCATTTT. As protein: CASSQDGQESNQPQHF.

CDR3 loop: CASSVRDRGSSEKLFF. The CDR3 nucleotides are TGTGCCAGCAGCGTCCGGGACAGGGGTTCGAGTGAAAAACTGTTTTTT. The V call is TRBV5-6, the J call TRBJ1-4; 10 nucleotides agree with TRBD1. Trimming at V came to 4 bases and at J to 7 bases, leaving 10 bases not matched to a gene. Germline CDR1 reads SGHDT; CDR2 reads YYEEEE. The CDR3 runs to 16 residues.

The rearrangement joins TRBV27 to TRBJ2-5; 7 bases are shared with TRBD2. The CDR3 is 15 residues long. The junction had 8 bases not matched to a gene; V was cut back by 5 bases and J by 2 bases. Germline V gene lookup returns CDR1 MNHEY and CDR2 SMNVEV (reference sequence). CDR3 in amino acids: CASSRLSGVQETQYF. The CDR3 bases are TGTGCCAGCAGTCGTTTGAGCGGGGTACAAGAGACCCAGTACTTC.

This rearrangement joins TRBV28 to TRBJ2-7, with D unclear. The CDR3 has 13 residues. Germline values: CDR1 MDHEN, CDR2 SYDVKM. The V gene lost 7 bases and the J gene lost 4 bases, with 14 bases spanning the gap. The CDR3 region has the DNA TGTGCCAGCACCCCCGGCAGTTCTTACGAGCAGTACTTC. Protein: CASTPGSSYEQYF.

Relative to its sample, this clone is large. The genes are TRBV7-9 and TRBJ2-1; D not resolved. The CDR3 is made up of 8 amino acids. Looked up from germline, CDR1 is SEHNR and CDR2 is FQNEAQ (reference sequence). Written as DNA, the CDR3 is TGTAGTCCCCATGAGCAGTTCTTC. Protein sequence: CSPHEQFF. Full variable domain (missing parts from reference TRBV7-9 and TRBJ2-1): DTGVSQNPRHKITKRGQNVTFRCDPISEHNRLYWYRQTLGQGPEFLTYFQNEAQLEKSRLLSDRFSAERPKGSFSTLEIQRTEQGDSAMYLCSPHEQFFGPGTRLTVL.

The J gene is TRBJ2-7, the V gene TRBV4-1; TRBD1 aligns across 7 bases. V shed 5 bases, J shed 3 bases, and the junction held 13 bases outside the gene matches. This CDR3 has 16 residues. Per the germline V gene, CDR1 is MGHRA and CDR2 is YSYEKL. This chain's CDR3 is CASSATGTVISYEQYF. CDR3 DNA: TGCGCCAGCAGCGCAACCGGGACAGTAATCAGCTACGAGCAGTACTTC.

The genes are TRBV16 and TRBJ2-7, with D uncertain. Germline CDR1 and CDR2: KGHSY and FQNENV. Trimming took off 4 bases at V and 0 bases at J, with 10 bases between the two ends. CDR3 length: 14 amino acids. CDR3 amino acids: CASSPDSFSYEQYF. For the CDR3, the DNA is TGTGCCAGCAGCCCTGACTCCTTCTCCTACGAGCAGTACTTC.

This chain connects TRBV9 to TRBJ2-5; D uncertain. CDR1 SGDLS and CDR2 YYNGEE come from the germline V gene. The CDR3 extends over 13 amino acids. V was trimmed by 6 bases and J by 0 bases, leaving 9 bases between them. The CDR3 sequence is CASNRRNQETQYF. The CDR3 nucleotides read TGTGCCAGCAATCGACGGAACCAAGAGACCCAGTACTTC.

The chain carries TRBV6-5 and TRBJ1-2; the D is unclear. Trimming cost V 8 bases and J 7 bases, with 20 bases left between them. This CDR3 spans 14 amino acids. The V gene's germline CDR1 is MNHEY and CDR2 SVGAGI. The CDR3 sequence: CASLNPREGGGYTF. The CDR3 DNA reads TGTGCCAGCCTAAACCCACGAGAAGGTGGTGGCTACACCTTC.

The chain employs TRBV2 and TRBJ2-7; 7 bases fit TRBD2. The CDR3 totals 14 residues. The germline gives CDR1 SNHLY, CDR2 FYNNEI. V was pared by 6 bases and J by 2 bases, with 7 bases of the junction left unmatched. Here the CDR3 reads CASRYSSGTYEQYF. CDR3 sequence (DNA): TGTGCCAGCAGATACTCCAGCGGGACCTACGAGCAGTACTTC.

The V call is TRBV7-9, the J call TRBJ2-5; D remains ambiguous. Germline V CDR1 and CDR2: SEHNR, FQNEAQ (reference sequence). The CDR3 sequence is 16 residues long. Trimming shortened V by 5 bases and J by 0 bases, and 16 bases separated the two germline ends. CDR3 coding DNA: TGTGCCAGCAGCCCCTGGGGTTCGCTAAACCAAGAGACCCAGTACTTC. Translating it yields CASSPWGSLNQETQYF.

This clone was found a few times. The chain uses TRBV29-1 and TRBJ1-5; a weak D match, TRBD1 (6 bases). V dropped 7 bases and J dropped 3 bases, with 16 bases sitting between them. Germline V gene data show CDR1 as SQVTM and CDR2 as ANQGSEA. The CDR3 is 14 residues long. Written as DNA, the CDR3 is TGCAGCGCTACACAGGGAAGGGACAATCAGCCCCAGCATTTT. Protein sequence: CSATQGRDNQPQHF. The variable domain in full, with the rest retrieved from reference TRBV29-1 and TRBJ1-5, is SAVISQKPSRDICQRGTSLTIQCQVDSQVTMMFWYRQQPGQSLTLIATANQGSEATYESGFVIDKFPISRPNLTFSTLTVSNMSPEDSSIYLCSATQGRDNQPQHFGDGTRLSIL.

V usage is TRBV9 and J usage is TRBJ2-3; 7 bases are a match to TRBD1. Unmatched junction bases numbered 2, after V lost 0 bases and J lost 4 bases. The CDR3 runs to 14 residues. Germline-derived CDR1 and CDR2 are SGDLS and YYNGEE. The CDR3: CASSVEQGPDTQYF. Written as DNA, the CDR3 is TGTGCCAGCAGCGTAGAACAGGGGCCAGATACGCAGTATTTT.

V and J are TRBV29-1 and TRBJ1-5; no definite D call. Germline assignment: CDR1 SQVTM and CDR2 ANQGSEA. CDR3 size: 11 residues. V lost 4 bases and J lost 10, with 11 bases in between. CDR3 coding DNA: TGCAGCGTTGGAGGGATACGACCCCAGCATTTT. This sequence encodes CSVGGIRPQHF.

This clone is medium-sized by share. The same CDR3 also results from other DNA sequences found in this sample. V is TRBV4-3 and J is TRBJ1-5; D is ambiguous. CDR3 length equals 15 residues. CDR1 and CDR2 (germline): LGHNA, YSLEER. Trimming cost V 0 bases and J 3 bases, with 9 bases left between them. CDR3 loop: CASSQDRQDNQPQHF. For the CDR3, the DNA is TGCGCCAGCAGCCAAGACCGACAAGACAATCAGCCCCAGCATTTT.

The rearrangement joins TRBV6-5 to TRBJ2-5; no definite D call. V was cut by 7 bases and J by 1 base, with 7 bases left in between. The CDR3 is made up of 12 amino acids. CDR1 and CDR2 (germline): MNHEY, SVGAGI. As DNA, the CDR3 is TGTGCCAGCACTTCGGCCCAAGAGACCCAGTACTTC. As protein: CASTSAQETQYF.

This chain connects TRBV5-8 to TRBJ2-1; D not resolved. This CDR3 region has 17 residues. The V end lost 0 bases, the J end lost 5 bases, and 18 bases lay between the germline ends. Germline loops: CDR1 SGHTS, CDR2 YDEGEE. The CDR3 region has the DNA TGTGCCAGCAGCTTGGGCATGGGCCTCGCATATAACAATGAGCAGTTCTTC. Protein: CASSLGMGLAYNNEQFF.

The rearrangement joins TRBV9 to TRBJ1-6; D might be TRBD1 (6 bases). This CDR3 region has 14 residues. The germline V gene encodes CDR1 SGDLS and CDR2 YYNGEE. Trimming left V 3 bases short and J 9 bases short, with 13 bases between. CDR3 in DNA: TGTGCCAGCAGCGACGGCGGGGGCGGTTCACCCCTCCACTTT. Residues: CASSDGGGGSPLHF. The entire variable domain, with the rest obtained from reference TRBV9 and TRBJ1-6, is as follows: DSGVTQTPKHLITATGQRVTLRCSPRSGDLSVYWYQQSLDQGLQFLIQYYNGEERAKGNILERFSAQQFPDLHSELNLSSLELGDSALYFCASSDGGGGSPLHFGNGTRLTVT.

The rearrangement uses TRBV9 and TRBJ1-3, with D hard to call. The CDR3 has 15 amino acids. Trimming pared 0 bases from V and 2 bases from J, leaving 9 bases between. CDR1 SGDLS and CDR2 YYNGEE come from the germline V gene. The CDR3 bases are TGTGCCAGCAGCGTAGCCGGGGTTACTGGAAACACCATATATTTT. This sequence encodes CASSVAGVTGNTIYF.

The chain joins TRBV27 to TRBJ2-2; 7 bases map to TRBD1. Trimming removed 5 bases from V and 5 bases from J; junction bases left unmatched: 11. Germline loops: CDR1 MNHEY, CDR2 SMNVEV (reference sequence). The CDR3 has 16 amino acids. The CDR3 nucleotides are TGTGCCAGCAGTGGAGACAGGGCCCCGGCGACCGGGGAGCTGTTTTTT. Translated: CASSGDRAPATGELFF.

The CDR3: CASASQGLGANVLTF. As DNA, the CDR3 is TGTGCCAGCGCCTCACAGGGGCTAGGGGCCAACGTCCTGACTTTC. The chain combines TRBV27 with TRBJ2-6, with TRBD1 matching over 7 bases. Germline lookup yields CDR1 MNHEY and CDR2 SMNVEV (reference sequence). The CDR3 is made up of 15 amino acids. The trim removed 8 bases at V and 4 bases at J, leaving 8 bases unmatched. The entire variable domain, with the rest obtained from reference TRBV27 and TRBJ2-6, is as follows: EAQVTQNPRYLITVTGKKLTVTCSQNMNHEYMSWYRQDPGLGLRQIYYSMNVEVTDKGDVPEGYKVSRKEKRNFPLILESPSPNQTSLYFCASASQGLGANVLTFGAGSRLTVL.

The chain recombines TRBV5-4 with TRBJ2-5; 10 nucleotides agree with TRBD2. Germline V CDR1 and CDR2: SGHNT, YYREEE (reference sequence). After removal of 0 bases from V and 2 bases from J, the junction contained 1 base not matched to a gene. The CDR3 length is 15 residues. The chain's CDR3 is CASSLASGGQETQYF. In nucleotides, the CDR3 is TGTGCCAGCAGCTTGGCTAGCGGGGGACAAGAGACCCAGTACTTC.

The chain carries TRBV16 and TRBJ2-7; possible D gene TRBD2, 6 bases. The germline V gene has CDR1 KGHSY and CDR2 FQNENV. This CDR3 comprises 14 residues. V lost 6 bases and J 0 bases, leaving 12 bases between the germline ends. The CDR3 sequence is CASSQAGSSYEQYF. DNA of the CDR3: TGTGCCAGCAGTCAGGCGGGGAGCTCCTACGAGCAGTACTTC.